The 26 T cell receptor beta chains presented below share a single source sample, sequenced in a study of blood T cell repertoires in COVID-19. Only in-frame clones appear in the TCRdb table, and some are missing; sequencing was by immunoSEQ multiplex PCR. This table has just over 150,000 clones, roughly 88% appearing once. The sample consisted of PBMCs or T cells enriched from blood (not recorded which). Source of these receptors: a woman between 45 and 65 years old who had recovered from COVID-19.

J is TRBJ1-2 and V is TRBV27, with 8 bases fitting TRBD1. CDR3 length: 13 amino acids. With 5 bases clipped from V and 8 bases from J, the junction kept 7 bases outside the gene matches. From germline, CDR1 is MNHEY and CDR2 SMNVEV (reference sequence). The DNA of the CDR3 is TGTGCCAGCAGTCCAGGACAGGGAATCGGCTACACCTTC. Its translation: CASSPGQGIGYTF.

The chain has TRBV7-2 and TRBJ2-1; a possible D gene is TRBD2 (6 bases). This CDR3 contains 15 residues. Between the trimmed V and J ends, which lost 2 bases and 8 bases, there was a span of 16 bases. Germline V gene sequence: CDR1 SGHTA, CDR2 FQGNSA. The CDR3 is CASSLRSAGRDEQFF. CDR3 nucleotides: TGTGCCAGCAGCTTAAGGAGCGCGGGGCGCGATGAGCAGTTCTTC.

The V call is TRBV5-4, the J call TRBJ2-7, with unresolved D. CDR3 size: 12 residues. The germline V and J ends were trimmed by 4 bases and 5 bases, with 10 bases remaining between them. Germline-derived CDR1 and CDR2 are SGHNT and YYREEE (reference sequence). The CDR3 region is CASSPSRDEQYF. CDR3 in DNA: TGTGCCAGCAGCCCCAGTCGTGACGAGCAGTACTTC.

The chain recombines TRBV5-4 with TRBJ1-1, with 7 bases matching TRBD1. Germline-derived CDR1 and CDR2 are SGHNT and YYREEE (reference sequence). After removal of 2 bases from V and 4 bases from J, the junction contained 2 bases not matched to a gene. This CDR3 has 13 amino acids. Here the CDR3 reads CASSLGGSTEAFF. The CDR3 DNA reads as TGTGCCAGCAGCTTAGGGGGCAGCACTGAAGCTTTCTTT.

The chain links TRBV19 to TRBJ2-3, with 10 bases fitting TRBD2. The V gene end was trimmed by 6 bases and the J gene end by 2 bases; junction bases not matched to a gene: 8. The length of the CDR3 is 16 residues. Germline V gene lookup returns CDR1 LNHDA and CDR2 SQIVND (reference sequence). Written as DNA, the CDR3 is TGTGCCAGTAGGAGGATTAGCGGGGGGACCACAGATACGCAGTATTTT. Translated, it gives CASRRISGGTTDTQYF.

This chain joins TRBV7-9 and TRBJ1-2, with D perhaps matching TRBD1 (6 bases). This CDR3 spans 17 amino acids. The V gene's germline CDR1 is SEHNR and CDR2 FQNEAQ (reference sequence). The V end lost 3 bases, the J end lost 3 bases, and 20 bases lay between the germline ends. The CDR3 sequence: CASSFTQPRDTDYGYTF. In nucleotides, the CDR3 is TGTGCCAGCAGCTTTACCCAGCCCCGGGACACCGACTATGGCTACACCTTC.

The chain couples TRBV16 to TRBJ1-1, with TRBD1 matching 7 bases. The CDR3 loop spans 14 amino acids. From germline, CDR1 is KGHSY and CDR2 FQNENV. V dropped 5 bases and J dropped 4; count of bases not matched to a gene: 7. The CDR3 sequence is CASSFRQGATEAFF. The DNA for the CDR3 is TGTGCCAGCAGCTTTCGACAGGGTGCCACTGAAGCTTTCTTT.

V usage is TRBV27 and J usage is TRBJ1-1; D gene unclear. CDR3 length equals 13 residues. Between the trimmed V and J ends, which lost 3 bases and 1 base, there was a span of 6 bases. Germline lookup yields CDR1 MNHEY and CDR2 SMNVEV (reference sequence). The CDR3, as DNA: TGTGCCAGCAGTTTTACGGGGAACACTGAAGCTTTCTTT. Its protein is CASSFTGNTEAFF.

To note about this clone: Other DNA sequences of this sample code for an identical CDR3. The J gene is TRBJ1-5, the V gene TRBV3-1 (or the pseudogene TRBV3-2); unclear D gene. CDR3 length: 15 residues. Between the trimmed V and J ends, which lost 1 base and 1 base, there was a span of 8 bases. The germline V gene encodes CDR1 LGHDT and CDR2 YNNKEL (reference sequence). CDR3 bases: TGTGCCAGCAGCCAAGGGGCGGGAAGCAATCAGCCCCAGCATTTT. Amino acid sequence: CASSQGAGSNQPQHF.

This chain links TRBV6-5 with TRBJ1-3, with D uncertain. The germline V gene has CDR1 MNHEY and CDR2 SVGAGI. The V end lost 3 bases, the J end lost 0 bases, and 6 bases lay between the germline ends. This CDR3 comprises 14 residues. The CDR3 DNA is TGTGCCAGCAGTTATGGGCCCTCTGGAAACACCATATATTTT. Translation: CASSYGPSGNTIYF.

This chain joins TRBV4-3 and TRBJ1-1, with D maybe TRBD1 (6 bases). This CDR3 comprises 15 residues. Germline-derived CDR1 and CDR2 are LGHNA and YSLEER. V was cut by 0 bases and J by 5 bases, with 13 bases left in between. The chain's CDR3 is CASSQDGRGRTEAFF. The CDR3, as DNA: TGCGCCAGCAGCCAAGACGGGAGGGGGAGGACTGAAGCTTTCTTT.

The rearrangement joins TRBV4-1 to TRBJ1-1, with no clear D. The V end lost 6 bases, the J end lost 0 bases, and 8 bases lay between the germline ends. The CDR3 sequence is 13 residues long. Germline V gives CDR1 MGHRA, CDR2 YSYEKL. CDR3 loop: CASSQELNTEAFF. CDR3 nucleotide sequence: TGCGCCAGCAGTCAGGAATTGAACACTGAAGCTTTCTTT.

The chain recombines TRBV3-1 (or the pseudogene TRBV3-2) with TRBJ2-7, with a tentative D call TRBD2 (5 bases). The ends were cut back, 4 bases at V and 9 bases at J, with 13 bases in the middle. CDR1 and CDR2 (germline): LGHDT, YNNKEL (reference sequence). The CDR3 runs 12 residues. CDR3 region: CASSLAGLLQYF. The CDR3 DNA sequence: TGTGCCAGCAGCCTCGCCGGACTTTTGCAGTACTTC.

Notes on this clone: The same CDR3 also results from other DNA sequences found in this sample. CDR3 coding DNA: TGTGCCAGCAGCCAAGATCTTTTGAACACTGAAGCTTTCTTT. This encodes CASSQDLLNTEAFF. The chain uses TRBV4-2 and TRBJ1-1, with unresolved D. This CDR3 is built from 14 residues. Trimming shortened V by 0 bases and J by 0 bases, and 5 bases separated the two germline ends. Germline CDR1 reads LGHNA; CDR2 reads YNFKEQ.

The chain combines TRBV3-1 (or the pseudogene TRBV3-2) with TRBJ2-3; a possible D gene is TRBD1 (6 bases). There are 17 residues in the CDR3. Germline V gives CDR1 LGHDT, CDR2 YNNKEL (reference sequence). V was clipped by 1 base and J by 4 bases, with 18 bases between them. The CDR3 sequence is CASSQGRWGPIADTQYF. DNA of the CDR3: TGTGCCAGCAGCCAAGGGCGGTGGGGGCCTATTGCAGATACGCAGTATTTT.

The CDR3 loop is CASSPGQGTGSNQPQHF. Written as DNA, the CDR3 is TGTGCCAGCTCACCGGGACAGGGTACGGGAAGCAATCAGCCCCAGCATTTT. V and J are TRBV18 and TRBJ1-5; 9 positions agree with TRBD1. The germline V gene has CDR1 KGHSH and CDR2 LQKENI. V lost 3 bases and J lost 1; bases outside the gene matches: 7. This CDR3 comprises 17 residues.

The chain couples TRBV20-1 to TRBJ1-1; D gene uncertain. Germline CDR1 and CDR2: DFQATT and SNEGSKA (reference sequence). The CDR3 runs 12 residues. The V and J ends lost 3 bases and 1 base respectively, with 6 bases between them. CDR3 coding DNA: TGCAGTGCTAGTGATAGGAACACTGAAGCTTTCTTT. Translated, it gives CSASDRNTEAFF.

The chain carries TRBV18 and TRBJ1-2; TRBD1 agrees at 9 bases. This CDR3 has 14 amino acids. Looked up from germline, CDR1 is KGHSH and CDR2 is LQKENI. J was trimmed by 6 bases and V by 5 bases; bases with no gene match: 7. DNA for the CDR3: TGTGCCAGCTCAGCCGGGACAGGGAGGGATGGCTACACCTTC. As protein: CASSAGTGRDGYTF.

V gene TRBV6-2 or TRBV6-3 combines with J gene TRBJ2-5; D possibly corresponds to TRBD1 (6 bases). Germline V lookup: CDR1 MNHEY, CDR2 SVGEGT. This CDR3 has 17 amino acids. V lost 2 bases, J lost 4 bases, and 20 bases lay in between. CDR3 loop: CASSYNLPADRGETQYF. The CDR3 nucleotides read TGTGCCAGCAGTTACAACCTCCCCGCGGACAGAGGAGAGACCCAGTACTTC.

This chain connects TRBV6-5 to TRBJ1-2; no firm D call. This CDR3 spans 15 amino acids. Germline V lookup: CDR1 MNHEY, CDR2 SVGAGI. V shed 0 bases and J shed 8 bases, with 16 bases lying between them. The CDR3 here is CASSYSGGSWEGYTF. CDR3 bases: TGTGCCAGCAGTTACTCAGGCGGCTCCTGGGAGGGCTACACCTTC.

This clone has only one observation. This chain joins TRBV4-2 and TRBJ1-6; TRBD1 agrees at 8 bases. CDR3 length: 19 amino acids. The germline V gene has CDR1 LGHNA and CDR2 YNFKEQ. The V segment lost 5 bases and the J segment 8 bases; nucleotides outside the gene matches: 20. The CDR3 DNA reads TGTGCCAGCAGCAACCCCGGGACAGGTATCACCTCTCGAGATTCACCCCTCCACTTT. Amino acid sequence: CASSNPGTGITSRDSPLHF.

The V call is TRBV7-6, the J call TRBJ1-2; TRBD1 is a possible D gene (5 bases). The CDR3 is 14 amino acids. V was pared by 1 base and J by 4 bases, with 10 bases between. Germline V CDR1 and CDR2: SGHVS, FNYEAQ. CDR3 bases: TGTGCCAGCAGCTTAGAACGGGGGTCCTATGGCTACACCTTC. Translating it yields CASSLERGSYGYTF.

J is TRBJ2-7 and V is TRBV6-1; D perhaps matches TRBD2 (6 bases). The germline V and J ends were trimmed by 2 bases and 3 bases, with 11 bases remaining between them. The CDR3 is 14 residues long. The germline CDR1 and CDR2 sequences are MNHNS and SASEGT. The CDR3, as DNA: TGTGCCAGCAGTGAAATGGAGGGAGTCTACGAGCAGTACTTC. It yields the protein CASSEMEGVYEQYF.

CDR3 loop: CASSARGHLGANQPQHF. CDR3 in DNA: TGTGCCAGCAGCGCCAGGGGACATCTGGGGGCCAATCAGCCCCAGCATTTT. This chain links TRBV5-6 with TRBJ1-5; D might be TRBD1 (6 bases). Trimming pared 4 bases from V and 3 bases from J, leaving 20 bases between. The germline V gene encodes CDR1 SGHDT and CDR2 YYEEEE. The CDR3 loop spans 17 amino acids.

J is TRBJ2-5 and V is TRBV11-2, with D tentatively TRBD1 (6 bases). The germline V and J ends were trimmed by 5 bases and 9 bases, with 16 bases remaining between them. The CDR3 is made up of 13 amino acids. CDR1 SGHAT and CDR2 FQNNGV come from the germline V gene. CDR3 amino acids: CASSGNRGSSQYF. In DNA, the CDR3 is TGTGCCAGCAGCGGGAATAGGGGGTCGTCCCAGTACTTC.

This chain connects TRBV4-1 to TRBJ1-2, with D possibly TRBD1 on 5 matching bases. Per the germline V gene, CDR1 is MGHRA and CDR2 is YSYEKL. Trimming shortened V by 0 bases and J by 4 bases, and 12 bases separated the two germline ends. The CDR3 contains 15 residues. The CDR3 reads CASSQERGNIYGYTF. The CDR3 bases are TGCGCCAGCAGCCAAGAAAGGGGTAACATCTATGGCTACACCTTC.